The table lists the clone carrying this T cell receptor (beta chain) with a few counts. Constant-segment primers and 5'RACE yielded cDNA libraries for TCR alpha and TCR beta, each carrying sample barcodes and UMIs. TCRdb called the 5' RACE reads again in MiXCR, with one record for every CDR3 protein. This sample has about 240,000 distinct CDR3 sequences; 9.4% occur once, and the top ten carry 20% to 25%. This sample was taken from a study of T-cell memory formation after mild COVID-19. As for the study in general: Largely, TCR clusters stayed within a single donor.

The CDR3 has 12 residues. Germline-derived CDR1 and CDR2 are LGHNA and YSLEER. V was clipped by 3 bases and J by 8 bases, with 10 bases between them. V usage is TRBV4-3 and J usage is TRBJ1-2, with D hard to call. The sequenced sample consisted of PBMCs or a T cell subset sorted from them (not recorded which). The source of this sequence is a man between 18 and 29 years old who had mild COVID-19 (a few samples of this study predate the infection). Cell type and time point are not known. The CDR3 nucleotides are TGCGCCAGCAGCCAGTTCGATATGGGCTACACCTTC. Translated, it gives CASSQFDMGYTF.